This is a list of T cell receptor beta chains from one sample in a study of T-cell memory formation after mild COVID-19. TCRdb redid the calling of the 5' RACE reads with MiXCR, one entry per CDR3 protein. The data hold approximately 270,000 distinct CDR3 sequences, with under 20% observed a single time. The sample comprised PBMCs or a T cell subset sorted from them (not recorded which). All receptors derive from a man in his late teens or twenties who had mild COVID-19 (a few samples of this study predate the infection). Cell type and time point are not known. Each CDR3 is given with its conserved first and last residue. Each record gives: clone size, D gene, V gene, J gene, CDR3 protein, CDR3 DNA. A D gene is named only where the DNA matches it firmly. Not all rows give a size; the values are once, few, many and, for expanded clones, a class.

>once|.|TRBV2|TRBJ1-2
CASSEETGDNGYTF
TGTGCCAGCAGTGAAGAGACAGGTGATAATGGCTACACCTTC
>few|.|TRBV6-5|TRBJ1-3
CASSYSRGPSGNTIYF
TGTGCCAGCAGTTACTCGAGGGGACCGTCTGGAAACACCATATATTTT
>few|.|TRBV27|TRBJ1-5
CASGSLNQPQHF
TGTGCCAGTGGCAGCCTCAATCAGCCCCAGCATTTT
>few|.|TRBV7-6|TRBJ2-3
CASSVVQGDTQYF
TGTGCCAGCAGCGTTGTTCAGGGGGATACGCAGTATTTT
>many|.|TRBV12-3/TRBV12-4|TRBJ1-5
CASSSVAGAYQPQHF
TGTGCCAGCAGCTCCGTAGCGGGAGCCTATCAGCCCCAGCATTTT
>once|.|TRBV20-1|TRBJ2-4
CSARTGTGNIQYF
TGCAGTGCTCGGACCGGGACGGGAAACATTCAGTACTTC
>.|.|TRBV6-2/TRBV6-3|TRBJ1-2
CASSFRQSHGYTF
TGTGCCAGCAGTTTCCGACAGAGCCATGGCTACACCTTC
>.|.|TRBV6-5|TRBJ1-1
CASSRQGTEAFF
TGTGCCAGCAGCCGTCAGGGGACTGAAGCTTTCTTT
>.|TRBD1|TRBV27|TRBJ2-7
CASSPAPDRAEEQYF
TGTGCCAGCAGCCCCGCCCCGGACAGGGCGGAAGAGCAGTACTTC
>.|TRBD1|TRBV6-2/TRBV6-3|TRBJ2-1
CASSYSDSTGTGRYNEQFF
TGTGCCAGCAGTTACTCTGATTCGACGGGGACAGGGAGATACAACGAGCAGTTCTTC
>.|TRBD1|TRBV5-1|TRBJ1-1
CASTFDPTGEAEAFF
TGCGCCAGCACCTTCGACCCAACAGGGGAGGCTGAAGCTTTCTTT
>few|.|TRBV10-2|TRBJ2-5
CASGPQLQETQYF
TGCGCCAGCGGACCCCAGTTACAAGAGACCCAGTACTTC
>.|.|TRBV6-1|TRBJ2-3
CASSEVGADTQYF
TGTGCCAGCAGTGAAGTGGGAGCAGATACGCAGTATTTT
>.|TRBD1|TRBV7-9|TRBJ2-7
CASSSRGQGAYEQYF
TGTGCCAGCAGCAGTAGGGGACAGGGGGCCTACGAGCAGTACTTC
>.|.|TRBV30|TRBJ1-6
CAWAFFPSPLHF
TGTGCCTGGGCCTTTTTCCCTTCACCCCTCCACTTT
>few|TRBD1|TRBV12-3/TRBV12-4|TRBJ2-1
CASSPDRVNEQFF
TGTGCCAGCAGTCCCGACAGGGTCAATGAGCAGTTCTTC
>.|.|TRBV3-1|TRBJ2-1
CASSDSWGASYNEQFF
TGTGCCAGCAGCGATTCATGGGGGGCGAGCTACAATGAGCAGTTCTTC
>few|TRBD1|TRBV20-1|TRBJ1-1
CSARGGQGFLKAFF
TGCAGTGCTAGAGGGGGACAGGGATTTCTAAAAGCTTTCTTT
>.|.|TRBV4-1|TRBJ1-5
CASSQVERGNQPQHF
TGCGCCAGCAGCCAAGTCGAACGGGGAAATCAGCCCCAGCATTTT
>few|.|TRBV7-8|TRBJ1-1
CASSLVGGGGTEAFF
TGTGCCAGCAGCCTGGTGGGCGGTGGGGGGACTGAAGCTTTCTTT
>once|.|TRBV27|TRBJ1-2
CASSLSRGYGYTF
TGTGCCAGCAGTTTATCGCGAGGTTATGGCTACACCTTC
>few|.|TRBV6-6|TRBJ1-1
CASSYSQGFAEAFF
TGTGCCAGCAGTTACTCACAGGGATTTGCTGAAGCTTTCTTT
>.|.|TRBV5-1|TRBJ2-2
CASSTAGRNTGELFF
TGCGCCAGCTCAACGGCGGGGCGCAACACCGGGGAGCTGTTTTTT
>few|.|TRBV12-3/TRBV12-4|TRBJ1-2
CASSFGQGRNYGYTF
TGTGCCAGCAGTTTCGGGCAGGGGAGGAACTATGGCTACACCTTC
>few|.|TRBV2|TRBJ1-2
CASSELQGGYGYTF
TGTGCCAGCAGTGAACTACAGGGAGGGTATGGCTACACCTTC
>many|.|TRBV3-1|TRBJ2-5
CASSPGLTETQYF
TGTGCCAGCAGCCCGGGACTTACGGAGACCCAGTACTTC
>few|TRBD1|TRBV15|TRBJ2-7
CATSERQGVHEQYF
TGTGCCACCAGCGAAAGACAGGGGGTCCACGAGCAGTACTTC
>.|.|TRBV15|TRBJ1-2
CATSRDYGQTYGYTF
TGTGCCACCAGCAGAGATTACGGACAGACGTATGGCTACACCTTC
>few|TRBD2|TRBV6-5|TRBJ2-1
CASSPTSGSYNEQFF
TGTGCCAGCAGCCCTACTAGCGGCTCCTACAATGAGCAGTTCTTC
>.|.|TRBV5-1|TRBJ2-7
CASSWEGAPEQYF
TGCGCCAGCAGCTGGGAGGGGGCTCCCGAGCAGTACTTC